This passage covers 11 T cell receptor beta chains from one sample sequenced in a study of T-cell memory formation after mild COVID-19. MiXCR, run by TCRdb on the 5' RACE reads, gives a single entry per CDR3 protein. The sample includes about 100,000 distinct CDR3 sequences, over 13% of them seen just once. The sample taken for sequencing was PBMCs or a T cell subset sorted from them (not recorded which). The receptors were gathered from a young man who had mild COVID-19 (a few samples of this study predate the infection). Cell type and time point are not known.

This clonotype has a handful of counts. This chain joins TRBV6-5 and TRBJ2-6; D may be TRBD1 (6 bases). Germline CDR1 and CDR2: MNHEY and SVGAGI. Trimming left V 2 bases short and J 0 bases short, with 20 bases between. This CDR3 contains 20 residues. Here the CDR3 DNA reads TGTGCCAGCAGTTACCGCCCAAGCAGGGGCGGATTCTCTGGGGCCAACGTCCTGACTTTC. Residues: CASSYRPSRGGFSGANVLTF.

This clonotype was seen a few times. The chain carries TRBV5-1 and TRBJ2-4; 9 bases are shared with TRBD1. CDR3 length: 17 residues. V shed 7 bases and J 1 base; nucleotides not matched to a gene: 12. Germline V lookup: CDR1 SGHRS, CDR2 YFSETQ. CDR3 DNA sequence: TGCGCCAGCCGGACAGGGGACGACAGCGGGGCCAAAAACATTCAGTACTTC. Its protein is CASRTGDDSGAKNIQYF. The full variable domain, in which reference TRBV5-1 and TRBJ2-4 provide the parts outside the CDR3, is KAGVTQTPRYLIKTRGQQVTLSCSPISGHRSVSWYQQTPGQGLQFLFEYFSETQRNKGNFPGRFSGRQFSNSRSEMNVSTLELGDSALYLCASRTGDDSGAKNIQYFGAGTRLSVL.

This clonotype was detected only once. The V and J genes are TRBV5-1 and TRBJ2-5; D gene uncertain. Per the germline V gene, CDR1 is SGHRS and CDR2 is YFSETQ. The germline V and J ends were trimmed by 2 bases and 5 bases, with 10 bases remaining between them. CDR3 length: 13 residues. CDR3 in DNA: TGCGCCAGCAGCTTCGCGAGTTCGGAGACCCAGTACTTC. It translates to CASSFASSETQYF.

At least ten counts were recorded for this clonotype. The V call is TRBV5-1, the J call TRBJ2-3, with 7 bases fitting TRBD1. Trimming cost V 4 bases and J 4 bases; bases outside gene matches: 12. Per the germline V gene, CDR1 is SGHRS and CDR2 is YFSETQ. The CDR3 sequence is 16 residues long. CDR3 coding DNA: TGCGCCAGCAGCCCCGGACAGGACCCTCCGCCAGATACGCAGTATTTT. Protein: CASSPGQDPPPDTQYF.

This clonotype was detected ten times or more. This rearrangement joins TRBV4-3 to TRBJ2-7, with 11 bases aligning to TRBD2. V shed 3 bases, J shed 3 bases, and the junction held 4 bases outside the gene matches. This CDR3 contains 15 residues. CDR1 LGHNA and CDR2 YSLEER come from the germline V gene. The CDR3 nucleotides read TGCGCCAGCAGCCATTTAGCGGGGGGGAGCTACGAGCAGTACTTC. It specifies CASSHLAGGSYEQYF.

This rearrangement joins TRBV4-3 to TRBJ1-1; 7 bases match TRBD1. CDR3 size: 14 residues. CDR1 is LGHNA and CDR2 is YSLEER in the germline V gene. Unmatched junction bases numbered 7, after V lost 2 bases and J lost 7 bases. The CDR3 loop reads CASSQLTGDFEAFF. The CDR3 coding sequence is TGCGCCAGCAGCCAACTTACAGGGGACTTTGAAGCTTTCTTT.

This sequence joins TRBV7-9 and TRBJ1-2, with TRBD1 identical over 7 bases. V shed 0 bases and J 4 bases; nucleotides not matched to a gene: 8. The CDR3 consists of 16 residues. CDR1 SEHNR and CDR2 FQNEAQ come from the germline V gene (reference sequence). As DNA, the CDR3 is TGTGCCAGCAGCTTAGCGACAGGGAGGTTGGCCTATGGCTACACCTTC. Protein product: CASSLATGRLAYGYTF.

This clonotype was counted at least ten times. The V gene is TRBV27, the J gene TRBJ2-3; 9 nucleotides agree with TRBD1. V shed 5 bases, J shed 0 bases, and the junction held 6 bases outside the gene matches. The CDR3 has 16 residues. Germline assignment: CDR1 MNHEY and CDR2 SMNVEV (reference sequence). The CDR3 sequence: CASSPGQGGSTDTQYF. The CDR3 DNA sequence: TGTGCCAGCAGTCCGGGACAGGGAGGCAGCACAGATACGCAGTATTTT.

This clonotype was found a few times. The chain couples TRBV20-1 to TRBJ1-2; D is unclear. CDR1 DFQATT and CDR2 SNEGSKA come from the germline V gene (reference sequence). CDR3 length equals 14 residues. With 1 base removed from V and 2 bases from J, the gap between germline ends came to 11 bases. The DNA for the CDR3 is TGCAGTGCTAGAGGGGTCTACCAAAACTATGGCTACACCTTC. Its protein is CSARGVYQNYGYTF.

This clonotype was seen a handful of times. The rearrangement links TRBV12-3 or TRBV12-4 to TRBJ1-5; D is unresolved. The V gene lost 6 bases and the J gene lost 6 bases, with 12 bases spanning the gap. This CDR3 region has 13 residues. CDR3 loop: CASSRLGVQPQHF. The CDR3 coding sequence is TGTGCCAGCAGCCGTCTAGGCGTTCAGCCCCAGCATTTT.

This clonotype has a handful of counts. The chain is built from TRBV27 and TRBJ2-1; weak D call: TRBD1 (7 bases). Deletions cut 5 bases from V and 4 bases from J, with 12 bases between. The CDR3 consists of 14 residues. Germline assignment: CDR1 MNHEY and CDR2 SMNVEV (reference sequence). CDR3 in amino acids: CASSRAGQYNEQFF. The CDR3 nucleotides read TGTGCCAGCAGTCGGGCGGGACAGTACAATGAGCAGTTCTTC.